This T cell receptor (beta chain) comes out of a study of blood T cell repertoires in COVID-19. The overall study: Specimens from acute and convalescent COVID-19 originated in the United States, Italy and Spain. PBMCs, B-cell-depleted T cells, or T cells were the source of the cDNA or gDNA that made up the material.

The CDR3 runs 15 residues. V lost 0 bases to trimming and J lost 5 bases; unmatched junction nucleotides: 5. The germline V gene has CDR1 KGHSH and CDR2 LQKENI. Sequencing was performed with immunoSEQ multiplex PCR; in TCRdb, only in-frame clones are kept and a portion is missing. The table has some 300,000 clones, roughly 90% seen once. The source material was peripheral blood. The chain uses TRBV18 and TRBJ2-7; 9 bases are shared with TRBD1. The source of this sequence is a middle-aged woman with COVID-19, enrolled during active disease. Written as DNA, the CDR3 is TGTGCCAGCTCACCACCCGGGACAGGGAGGAACGAGCAGTACTTC. Translated: CASSPPGTGRNEQYF.